Sequencing of this T cell receptor (beta chain) was carried out in a study of CD8 T cells in Susac syndrome. TEMRA cells were FACS-enriched, with CD8+ and CD4+ T cells isolated negatively. CDR1 is MNHEY and CDR2 is SVGEGT in the germline V gene. CDR3 length: 14 amino acids. Trimming shortened V by 6 bases and J by 0 bases, and 12 bases separated the two germline ends. With random hexamers, reverse transcription was performed on 0.5 to 1 ug of RNA. TCRdb re-analysed the immunoSEQ multiplex PCR reads in MiXCR, keeping a single row per CDR3 protein. The sample includes around 130,000 distinct CDR3 sequences, 90% to 95% seen only once; the top ten take more than 0.095%.

Sequencing input: CD4+ T cells from PBMCs. The TCR originated in a human donor in good health. V and J are TRBV6-2 or TRBV6-3 and TRBJ2-7; D is ambiguous. This CDR3 reads CASRGLGSSYEQYF. CDR3 in DNA: TGTGCCAGCAGGGGGTTAGGTTCCTCCTACGAGCAGTACTTC.